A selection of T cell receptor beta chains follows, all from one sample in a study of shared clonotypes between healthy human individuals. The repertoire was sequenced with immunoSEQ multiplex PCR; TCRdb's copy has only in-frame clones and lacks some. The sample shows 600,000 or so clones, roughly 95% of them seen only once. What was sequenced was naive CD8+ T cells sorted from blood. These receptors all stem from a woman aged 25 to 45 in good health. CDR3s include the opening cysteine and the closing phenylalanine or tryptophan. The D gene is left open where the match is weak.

CDR3aa: CASSPAGGEKLFF
d_gene: TRBD1
v_gene: TRBV5-4
j_gene: TRBJ1-4

CDR3aa: CASSPIEEGRYEQYF
d_gene: NA
v_gene: TRBV5-8
j_gene: TRBJ2-7

CDR3aa: CSVESQGSTEAFF
d_gene: NA
v_gene: TRBV29-1
j_gene: TRBJ1-1

CDR3aa: CASSFIGDYEQYF
d_gene: NA
v_gene: TRBV28
j_gene: TRBJ2-7

CDR3aa: CASSLRDSQETQYF
d_gene: NA
v_gene: TRBV27
j_gene: TRBJ2-5

CDR3aa: CASSQDEMSGVPYNEQFF
d_gene: NA
v_gene: TRBV4-2
j_gene: TRBJ2-1

CDR3aa: CASSLGGQGAKEQYF
d_gene: TRBD1
v_gene: TRBV27
j_gene: TRBJ2-7

CDR3aa: CASSLGTAVTYEQYF
d_gene: TRBD1
v_gene: TRBV11-2
j_gene: TRBJ2-7

CDR3aa: CASSYSRPGAQPQHF
d_gene: NA
v_gene: TRBV6-6
j_gene: TRBJ1-5

CDR3aa: CASSLIFGEKLFF
d_gene: NA
v_gene: TRBV27
j_gene: TRBJ1-4

CDR3aa: CASSVPFEGGYTF
d_gene: NA
v_gene: TRBV9
j_gene: TRBJ1-2

CDR3aa: CASSPKVSGRVNEQFF
d_gene: TRBD2
v_gene: TRBV7-8
j_gene: TRBJ2-1

CDR3aa: CASSWGTGYNSPLHF
d_gene: TRBD1
v_gene: TRBV28
j_gene: TRBJ1-6

CDR3aa: CASSRGSSSYEQYF
d_gene: NA
v_gene: TRBV10-2
j_gene: TRBJ2-7

CDR3aa: CASSSRRAAYNEQFF
d_gene: NA
v_gene: TRBV5-1
j_gene: TRBJ2-1

CDR3aa: CASSLYGTDESYTF
d_gene: TRBD1
v_gene: TRBV11-2
j_gene: TRBJ1-2

CDR3aa: CASSPGDTHPNTEAFF
d_gene: NA
v_gene: TRBV4-2
j_gene: TRBJ1-1

CDR3aa: CSVPGQPYGYTF
d_gene: TRBD1
v_gene: TRBV29-1
j_gene: TRBJ1-2

CDR3aa: CASSLLGTTDEQYF
d_gene: TRBD2
v_gene: TRBV28
j_gene: TRBJ2-7

CDR3aa: CASSWDRDDNQPQHF
d_gene: TRBD1
v_gene: TRBV19
j_gene: TRBJ1-5

CDR3aa: CASSSGTGGGTEAFF
d_gene: TRBD1
v_gene: TRBV27
j_gene: TRBJ1-1

CDR3aa: CASSLDDRGYEQYF
d_gene: TRBD1
v_gene: TRBV7-6
j_gene: TRBJ2-7

CDR3aa: CASSLAGEQYF
d_gene: NA
v_gene: TRBV7-9
j_gene: NA

CDR3aa: CASSERGTGGEAFF
d_gene: TRBD1
v_gene: TRBV25-1
j_gene: TRBJ1-1

CDR3aa: CASSYWAGDSYNEQFF
d_gene: TRBD2
v_gene: TRBV6-6
j_gene: TRBJ2-1

CDR3aa: CASSLSGWLAGVSTDTQYF
d_gene: TRBD2
v_gene: TRBV27
j_gene: TRBJ2-3

CDR3aa: CASRPVGGSYEQYF
d_gene: NA
v_gene: TRBV28
j_gene: NA

CDR3aa: CASSPEGQYYNEQFF
d_gene: NA
v_gene: TRBV6-5
j_gene: TRBJ2-1

CDR3aa: CASTPTGAGSPLHF
d_gene: TRBD1
v_gene: TRBV28
j_gene: TRBJ1-6

CDR3aa: CATSPGDGYTF
d_gene: NA
v_gene: TRBV19
j_gene: TRBJ1-2

CDR3aa: CASSLELDQPQHF
d_gene: NA
v_gene: TRBV11-2
j_gene: TRBJ1-5